This T cell receptor (beta chain) was profiled in a study of vaccination effects on CD4 cells after COVID-19. Study-wide points: Only a few convalescent patients and no early post-infection timepoints featured in the study. Clones arising from infection and from vaccination showed marked clonal contraction late after vaccination.

CDR1 is LGHDT, CDR2 YNNKEL, per germline (reference sequence). V lost 0 bases to trimming and J lost 3 bases; unmatched junction nucleotides: 13. The CDR3 consists of 18 residues. With roughly 9 days of culture completed, CD4+ T cells were isolated. Half-medium changes using IL-2 medium occurred on days 3 and 7. The data were produced by immunoSEQ multiplex PCR, yet TCRdb's version contains in-frame clones alone and is incomplete. Of around 30,000 clones in the sample, about 62% were seen once. This clone came up once. Its target is not known. The sequencing here drew on CD4+ T cells from PBMCs cultured without peptide, taken before COVID-19 vaccination. This clonotype was sampled from a human donor who received a COVID-19 vaccine. The chain carries TRBV3-1 (or the pseudogene TRBV3-2) and TRBJ2-5; 7 nucleotides agree with TRBD1. The CDR3 bases are TGTGCCAGCAGCCAAGATTTTCGGATGGGACAGTCTAAAGAGACCCAGTACTTC. It is translated as CASSQDFRMGQSKETQYF.